This T cell receptor (beta chain) was observed in a study of long-term antiretroviral therapy in people with HIV. This clone was observed a handful of times. Germline CDR1 MRHNA, CDR2 SNTAGT. The trim removed 2 bases at V and 3 bases at J, leaving 14 bases unmatched. The CDR3 runs 20 residues. Version v3.0 of the immunoSEQ assay ran at survey level. Clones were read by immunoSEQ multiplex PCR, and TCRdb kept only the in-frame ones, dropping some. This table holds roughly 25,000 clones, around 79% found once. The chain couples TRBV6-4 to TRBJ2-7; 15 bases fit TRBD2. This sequence was found in a woman aged 25-40 years with HIV. The sequencing used unsorted PBMCs, collected 1.1 years before starting antiretroviral therapy. CDR3 residues: CASSDRSGTSGGRSNYEQYV. Here the CDR3 DNA reads TGTGCCAGCAGTGACCGATCCGGGACTAGCGGGGGGAGGAGCAACTACGAGCAGTACGTC.